The entry that follows covers one T cell receptor beta chain sequence. The data were taken from a study of blood T cell repertoires in COVID-19. The overall study: Acute-phase and convalescent COVID-19 samples originated in the United States, Italy and Spain. Sources were T cells, B-cell-depleted T cells, or PBMCs; the material itself was cDNA or gDNA.

As originally analysed: Scientists estimated how many nucleated cells there were by amplifying reference gene primers. Profiled with immunoSEQ multiplex PCR; TCRdb holds only in-frame clones, not every one. That table furnishes V, J and clone size, whereas the DNA furnished D and trimming. Altogether under 80,000 clones are present, roughly nine tenths being singletons, with the ten largest covering around a sixth. The CDR3 consists of 13 residues. Trimming removed 5 bases at V and 3 bases at J, with 8 bases between. Germline-derived CDR1 and CDR2 are MNHEY and SVGAGI. The sample consisted of peripheral blood. The TCR sequence derives from a man older than 75 in a cohort sampled during active COVID-19. This chain connects TRBV6-5 to TRBJ1-3; perhaps TRBD1 as D (6 bases). The CDR3 loop reads CASSPGVGNTIYF. CDR3 nucleotide sequence: TGTGCCAGCAGTCCAGGGGTTGGAAACACCATATATTTT.